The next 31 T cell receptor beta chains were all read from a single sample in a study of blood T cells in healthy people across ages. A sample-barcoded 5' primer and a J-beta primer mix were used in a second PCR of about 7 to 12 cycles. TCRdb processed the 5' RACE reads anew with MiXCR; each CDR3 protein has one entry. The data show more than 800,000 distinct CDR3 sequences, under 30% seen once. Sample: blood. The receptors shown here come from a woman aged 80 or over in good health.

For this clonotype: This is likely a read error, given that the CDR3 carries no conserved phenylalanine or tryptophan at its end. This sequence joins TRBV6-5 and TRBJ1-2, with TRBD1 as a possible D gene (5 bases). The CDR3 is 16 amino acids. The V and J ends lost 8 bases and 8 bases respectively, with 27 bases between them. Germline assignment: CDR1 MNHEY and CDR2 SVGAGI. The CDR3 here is CASGRTLSGVSYGYTV. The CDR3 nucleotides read TGTGCCAGCGGCAGGACACTCTCTGGGGTTAGCTACGGCTACACCGTC.

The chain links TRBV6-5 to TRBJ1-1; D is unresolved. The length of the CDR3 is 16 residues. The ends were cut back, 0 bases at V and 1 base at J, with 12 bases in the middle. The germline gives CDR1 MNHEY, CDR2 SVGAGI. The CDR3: CASSYSGAGGNTEAFF. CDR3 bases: TGTGCCAGCAGTTACTCGGGCGCCGGAGGGAACACTGAAGCTTTCTTT.

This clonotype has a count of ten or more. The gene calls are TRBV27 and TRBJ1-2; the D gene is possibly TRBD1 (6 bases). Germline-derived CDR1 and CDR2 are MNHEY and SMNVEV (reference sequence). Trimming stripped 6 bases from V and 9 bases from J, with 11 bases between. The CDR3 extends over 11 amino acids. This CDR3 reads CASRLGQSYTF. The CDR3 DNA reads TGTGCCAGCAGGCTGGGACAAAGCTACACCTTC.

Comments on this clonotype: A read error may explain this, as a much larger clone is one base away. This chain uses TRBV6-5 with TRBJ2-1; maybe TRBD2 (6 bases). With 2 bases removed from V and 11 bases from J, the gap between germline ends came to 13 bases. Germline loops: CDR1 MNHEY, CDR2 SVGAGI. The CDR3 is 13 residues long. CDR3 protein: CASSYQGLLQQFF. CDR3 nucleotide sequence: TGTGCCAGCAGTTACCAGGGACTTCTCCAGCAGTTCTTC.

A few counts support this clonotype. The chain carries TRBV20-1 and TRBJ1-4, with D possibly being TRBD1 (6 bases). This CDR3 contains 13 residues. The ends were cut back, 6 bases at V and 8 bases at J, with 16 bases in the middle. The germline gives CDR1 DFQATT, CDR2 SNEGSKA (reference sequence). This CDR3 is CSAKKGGGEKLFF. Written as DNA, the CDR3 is TGCAGTGCCAAGAAGGGGGGAGGAGAAAAACTGTTTTTT.

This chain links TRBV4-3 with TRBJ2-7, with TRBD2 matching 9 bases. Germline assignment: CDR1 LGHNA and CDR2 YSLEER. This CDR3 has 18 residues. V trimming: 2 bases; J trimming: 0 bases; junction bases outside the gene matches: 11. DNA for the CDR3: TGCGCCAGCAGCCAACCTTCCGGCGGGGGGGGTAGCTCCTACGAGCAGTACTTC. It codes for CASSQPSGGGGSSYEQYF.

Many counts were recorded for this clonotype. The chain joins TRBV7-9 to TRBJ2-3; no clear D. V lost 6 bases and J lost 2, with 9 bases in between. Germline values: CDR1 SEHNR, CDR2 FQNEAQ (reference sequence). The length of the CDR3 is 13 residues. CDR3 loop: CASSRLDTDTQYF. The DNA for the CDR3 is TGTGCCAGCAGTAGACTCGACACAGATACGCAGTATTTT.

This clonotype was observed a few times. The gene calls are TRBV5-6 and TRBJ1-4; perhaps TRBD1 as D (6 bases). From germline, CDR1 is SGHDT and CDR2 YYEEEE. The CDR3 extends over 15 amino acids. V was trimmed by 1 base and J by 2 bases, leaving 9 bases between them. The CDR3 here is CASSLSGGTNEKLFF. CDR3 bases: TGTGCCAGCAGCTTGTCGGGGGGCACTAATGAAAAACTGTTTTTT.

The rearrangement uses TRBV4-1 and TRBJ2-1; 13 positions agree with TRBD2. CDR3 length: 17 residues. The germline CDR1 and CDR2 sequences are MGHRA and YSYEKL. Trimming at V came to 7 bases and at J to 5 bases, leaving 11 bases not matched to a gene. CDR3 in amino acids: CASTPGLAGIRNNEQFF. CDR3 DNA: TGCGCCAGCACCCCGGGACTAGCGGGAATAAGAAACAATGAGCAGTTCTTC.

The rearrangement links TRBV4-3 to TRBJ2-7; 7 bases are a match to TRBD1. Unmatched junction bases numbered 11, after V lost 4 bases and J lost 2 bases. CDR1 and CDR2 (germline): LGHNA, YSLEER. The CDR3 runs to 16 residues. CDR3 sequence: CASSLTLGGQPYEQYF. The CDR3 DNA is TGCGCCAGCAGCCTCACCCTAGGGGGACAGCCCTACGAGCAGTACTTC.

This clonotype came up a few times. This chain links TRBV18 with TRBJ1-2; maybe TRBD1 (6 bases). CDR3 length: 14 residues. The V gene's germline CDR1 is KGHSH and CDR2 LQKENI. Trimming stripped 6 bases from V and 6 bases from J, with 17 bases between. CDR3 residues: CASSADSALDGYTF. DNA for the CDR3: TGTGCCAGCTCCGCGGACAGTGCTCTGGATGGCTACACCTTC.

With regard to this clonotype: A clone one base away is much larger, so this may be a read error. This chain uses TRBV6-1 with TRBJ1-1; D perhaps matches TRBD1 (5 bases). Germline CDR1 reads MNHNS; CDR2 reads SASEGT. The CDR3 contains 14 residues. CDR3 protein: CANSEARSGVEAFF. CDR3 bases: TGTGCCAACAGTGAAGCGCGGTCGGGGGTTGAAGCTTTCTTT.

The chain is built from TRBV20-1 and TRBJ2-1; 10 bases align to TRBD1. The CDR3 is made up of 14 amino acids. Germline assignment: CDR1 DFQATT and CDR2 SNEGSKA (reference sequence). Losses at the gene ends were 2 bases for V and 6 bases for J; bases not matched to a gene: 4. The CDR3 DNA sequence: TGCAGTGCTAGACGGACAGGGGGTTTCAATGAGCAGTTCTTC. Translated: CSARRTGGFNEQFF.

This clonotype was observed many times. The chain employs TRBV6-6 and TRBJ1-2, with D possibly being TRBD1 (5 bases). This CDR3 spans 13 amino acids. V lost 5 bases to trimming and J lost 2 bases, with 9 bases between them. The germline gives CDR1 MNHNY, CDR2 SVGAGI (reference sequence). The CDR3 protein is CASSDTGNYGYTF. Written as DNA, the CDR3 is TGTGCCAGCAGTGACACAGGAAACTATGGCTACACCTTC.

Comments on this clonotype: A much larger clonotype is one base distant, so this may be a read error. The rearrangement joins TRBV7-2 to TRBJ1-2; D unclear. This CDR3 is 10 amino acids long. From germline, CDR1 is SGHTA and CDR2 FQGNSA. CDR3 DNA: TGTGCCAGCGGCTCCTATAGCTACACCTTC. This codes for CASGSYSYTF.

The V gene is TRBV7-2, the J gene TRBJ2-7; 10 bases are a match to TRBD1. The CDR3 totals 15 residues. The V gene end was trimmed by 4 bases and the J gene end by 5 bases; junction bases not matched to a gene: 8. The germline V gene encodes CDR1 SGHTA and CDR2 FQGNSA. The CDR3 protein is CASSSQGTGADEQYF. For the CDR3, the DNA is TGTGCCAGCAGCTCCCAGGGGACAGGGGCTGACGAGCAGTACTTC.

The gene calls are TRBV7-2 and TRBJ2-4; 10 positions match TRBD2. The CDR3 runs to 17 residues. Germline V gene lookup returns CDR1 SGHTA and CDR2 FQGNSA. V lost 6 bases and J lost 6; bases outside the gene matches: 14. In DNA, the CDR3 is TGTGCCAGCAGTCTTGGACTAAGCGGGGGGGCGGGAAACATTCAGTACTTC. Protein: CASSLGLSGGAGNIQYF.

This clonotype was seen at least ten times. In nucleotides, the CDR3 is TGTGCCAGCAGCTACCGGGGGGGGAACACTGAAGCTTTCTTT. It specifies CASSYRGGNTEAFF. The J gene is TRBJ1-1, the V gene TRBV7-2; D may be TRBD1 (5 bases). This CDR3 has 14 amino acids. The V gene's germline CDR1 is SGHTA and CDR2 FQGNSA. Between the trimmed V and J ends, which lost 4 bases and 1 base, there was a span of 10 bases.

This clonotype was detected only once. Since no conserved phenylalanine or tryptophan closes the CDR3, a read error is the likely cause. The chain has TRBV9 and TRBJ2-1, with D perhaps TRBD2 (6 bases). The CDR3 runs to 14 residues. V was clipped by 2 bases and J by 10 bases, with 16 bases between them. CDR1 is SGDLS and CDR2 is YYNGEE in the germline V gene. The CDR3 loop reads CASSVLAEGKEQFC. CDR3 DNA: TGTGCCAGCAGCGTTCTGGCGGAGGGGAAGGAGCAGTTCTGC.

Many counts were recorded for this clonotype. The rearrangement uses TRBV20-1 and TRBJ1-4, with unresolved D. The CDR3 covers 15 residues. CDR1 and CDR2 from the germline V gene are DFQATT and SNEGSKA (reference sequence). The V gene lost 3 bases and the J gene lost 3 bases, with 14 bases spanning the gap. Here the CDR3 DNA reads TGCAGTGCTAGTACTTCGGGAAGGGCTAATGAAAAACTGTTTTTT. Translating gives CSASTSGRANEKLFF.

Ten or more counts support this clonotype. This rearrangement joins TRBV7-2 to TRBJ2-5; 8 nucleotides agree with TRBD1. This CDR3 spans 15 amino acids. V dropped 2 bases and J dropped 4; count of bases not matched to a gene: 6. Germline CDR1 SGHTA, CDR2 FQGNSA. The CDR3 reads CASSLHRGVGETQYF. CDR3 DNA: TGTGCCAGCAGCTTACACAGGGGGGTGGGAGAGACCCAGTACTTC.

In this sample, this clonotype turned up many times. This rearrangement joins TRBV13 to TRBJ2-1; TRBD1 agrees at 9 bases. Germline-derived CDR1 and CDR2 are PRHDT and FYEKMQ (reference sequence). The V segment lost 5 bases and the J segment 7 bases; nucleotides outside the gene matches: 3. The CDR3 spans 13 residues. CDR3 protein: CASSPDRGNEQFF. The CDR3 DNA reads TGTGCCAGCAGCCCAGACAGGGGGAATGAGCAGTTCTTC.

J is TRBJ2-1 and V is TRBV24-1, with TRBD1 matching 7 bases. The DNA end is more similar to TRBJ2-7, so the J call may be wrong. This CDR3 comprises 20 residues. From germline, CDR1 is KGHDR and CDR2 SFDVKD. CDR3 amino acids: CATSDYITDRRSSSYNEQYF. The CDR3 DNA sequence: TGTGCCACCAGTGACTATATAACGGACAGGCGATCTAGCTCCTACAATGAGCAGTACTTC.

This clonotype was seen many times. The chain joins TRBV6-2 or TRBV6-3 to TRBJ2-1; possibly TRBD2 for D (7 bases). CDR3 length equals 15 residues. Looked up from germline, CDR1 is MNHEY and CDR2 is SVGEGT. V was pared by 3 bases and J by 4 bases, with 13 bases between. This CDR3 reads CASSYLGGPYNEQFF. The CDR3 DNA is TGTGCCAGCAGTTATCTGGGGGGGCCTTACAATGAGCAGTTCTTC.

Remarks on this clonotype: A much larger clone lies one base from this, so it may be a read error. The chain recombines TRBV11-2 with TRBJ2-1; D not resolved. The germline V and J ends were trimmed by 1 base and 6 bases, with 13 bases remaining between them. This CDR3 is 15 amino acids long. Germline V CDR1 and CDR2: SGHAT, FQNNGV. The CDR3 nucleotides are TGTGCCAGCAGCTTAGGGGCAGGCTCATGCAATGAGCAGTTCTTC. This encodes CASSLGAGSCNEQFF.

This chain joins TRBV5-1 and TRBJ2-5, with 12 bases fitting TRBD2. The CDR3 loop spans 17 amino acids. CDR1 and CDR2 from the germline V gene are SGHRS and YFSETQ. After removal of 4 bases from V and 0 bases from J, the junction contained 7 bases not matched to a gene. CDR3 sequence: CASSVVGLAGYQETQYF. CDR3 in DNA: TGCGCCAGCAGCGTTGTGGGACTAGCGGGTTACCAAGAGACCCAGTACTTC. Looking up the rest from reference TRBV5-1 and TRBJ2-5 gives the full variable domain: KAGVTQTPRYLIKTRGQQVTLSCSPISGHRSVSWYQQTPGQGLQFLFEYFSETQRNKGNFPGRFSGRQFSNSRSEMNVSTLELGDSALYLCASSVVGLAGYQETQYFGPGTRLLVL.

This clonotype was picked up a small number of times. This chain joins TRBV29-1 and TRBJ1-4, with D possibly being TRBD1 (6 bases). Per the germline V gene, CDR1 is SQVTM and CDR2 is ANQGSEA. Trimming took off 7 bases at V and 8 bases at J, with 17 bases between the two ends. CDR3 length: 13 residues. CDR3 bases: TGCAGCGGGGCGGTGGGGGCAGGCGAAAAACTGTTTTTT. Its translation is CSGAVGAGEKLFF.

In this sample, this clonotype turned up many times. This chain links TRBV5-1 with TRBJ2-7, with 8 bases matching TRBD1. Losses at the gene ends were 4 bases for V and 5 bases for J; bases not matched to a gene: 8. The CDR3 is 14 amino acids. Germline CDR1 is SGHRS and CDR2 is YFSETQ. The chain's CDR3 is CASSQRQGPNEQYF. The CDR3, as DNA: TGCGCCAGCAGCCAGAGACAGGGGCCGAACGAGCAGTACTTC. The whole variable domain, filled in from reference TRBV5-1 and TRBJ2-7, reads KAGVTQTPRYLIKTRGQQVTLSCSPISGHRSVSWYQQTPGQGLQFLFEYFSETQRNKGNFPGRFSGRQFSNSRSEMNVSTLELGDSALYLCASSQRQGPNEQYFGPGTRLTVT.

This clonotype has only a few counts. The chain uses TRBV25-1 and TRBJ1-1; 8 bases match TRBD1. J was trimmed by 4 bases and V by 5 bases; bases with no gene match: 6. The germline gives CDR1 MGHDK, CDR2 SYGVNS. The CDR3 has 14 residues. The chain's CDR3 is CASSLDRASTEAFF. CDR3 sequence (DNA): TGTGCCAGCAGTCTGGACAGGGCCTCCACTGAAGCTTTCTTT.

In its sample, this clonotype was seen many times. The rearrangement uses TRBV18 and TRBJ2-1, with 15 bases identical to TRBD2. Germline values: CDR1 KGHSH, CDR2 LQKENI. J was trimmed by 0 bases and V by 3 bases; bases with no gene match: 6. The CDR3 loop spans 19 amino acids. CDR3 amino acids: CASSPGTSGGLSSYNEQFF. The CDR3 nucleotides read TGTGCCAGCTCACCCGGGACTAGCGGGGGGCTGAGCTCCTACAATGAGCAGTTCTTC.

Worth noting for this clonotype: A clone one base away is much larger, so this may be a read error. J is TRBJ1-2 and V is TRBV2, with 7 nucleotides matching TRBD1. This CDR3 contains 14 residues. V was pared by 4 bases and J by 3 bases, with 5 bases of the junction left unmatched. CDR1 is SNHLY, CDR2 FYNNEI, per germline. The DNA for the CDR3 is TGTGCCAGCAGTGGTTTAGGGGGCTACTATGGCTACACCTTC. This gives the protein CASSGLGGYYGYTF.